A selection of T cell receptor beta chains follows, all from one sample in a study of T cell responses to AZD1222 COVID-19 vaccine. Using immunoSEQ multiplex PCR, the repertoire was profiled, and TCRdb retains in-frame clones only, with some absent. The sample shows roughly 100,000 clones, 70% to 90% of them seen only once. The specimen comprised peripheral blood, sampled on day 0 of AZD1222 vaccination. Receptor source: an adult in good health. Both conserved end residues are part of each CDR3. Fields, in order: clone size, V gene, J gene, D gene, CDR3 protein, CDR3 DNA. A D gene is named only where the DNA matches it firmly. Expanded clones are given a class, and other clones once, few, many or no size at all.

.	TRBV5-1	TRBJ2-3	TRBD2	CASSSPHSSGVGDTQYF	TGCGCCAGCAGCTCGCCCCACTCTAGCGGCGTTGGGGATACGCAGTATTTT
.	TRBV5-1	TRBJ1-4	.	CASSLWGRGGEEKLFF	TGCGCCAGCAGCTTGTGGGGTCGAGGGGGAGAGGAAAAACTGTTTTTT
.	TRBV3-1/TRBV3-2	TRBJ1-3	.	CASSQPGQQLNTIYF	TGTGCCAGCAGCCAACCAGGGCAACAATTAAACACCATATATTTT
.	TRBV7-3	TRBJ2-2	.	CASSLMSGSQTGTGELFF	TGTGCCAGCAGCTTAATGTCAGGGAGTCAGACTGGCACCGGGGAGCTGTTTTTT
once	TRBV5-1	TRBJ1-3	.	CASSLAGGNTIYF	TGCGCCAGCAGCTTGGCGGGAGGAAACACCATATATTTT
.	TRBV29-1	TRBJ2-2	.	CSAGQPEELFF	TGCAGCGCCGGACAGCCGGAGGAGCTGTTTTTT
.	TRBV5-1	TRBJ2-6	TRBD1	CASSSTGAGANVLTF	TGCGCCAGCAGCTCAACAGGGGCGGGGGCCAACGTCCTGACTTTC
.	TRBV11-1	TRBJ2-1	TRBD2	CASSLTSGSYNEQFF	TGTGCCAGCAGCCTCACTAGCGGCTCCTACAATGAGCAGTTCTTC
.	TRBV25-1	TRBJ1-2	.	CASSESGGNYGYTF	TGTGCCAGCAGTGAATCGGGGGGAAACTATGGCTACACCTTC
once	TRBV5-1	TRBJ2-3	TRBD2	CASSRTLAGPTDTQYF	TGCGCCAGCAGCCGAACCCTAGCGGGACCCACAGATACGCAGTATTTT
.	TRBV27	TRBJ1-6	TRBD1	CASSSPGQAGSPLHF	TGTGCCAGCAGTTCCCCGGGACAGGCGGGTTCACCCCTCCACTTT
.	TRBV5-1	TRBJ2-2	TRBD2	CASSLTAGVSNTGELFF	TGCGCCAGCAGCTTGACAGCGGGAGTGTCGAACACCGGGGAGCTGTTTTTT
.	TRBV2	TRBJ1-2	.	CASSDDSPRDGYTF	TGTGCCAGCAGTGATGACTCCCCGCGGGATGGCTACACCTTC
.	TRBV9	TRBJ2-7	TRBD2	CASSVDSGGGYYEQYF	TGTGCCAGCAGCGTAGACTCGGGAGGCGGTTACTACGAGCAGTACTTC
many	TRBV10-3	TRBJ2-2	.	CAISESGPANTGELFF	TGTGCCATCAGTGAGTCCGGGCCAGCAAACACCGGGGAGCTGTTTTTT
few	TRBV7-9	TRBJ2-4	TRBD1	CASSKDRGSLGAKNIQYF	TGTGCCAGCAGCAAGGACAGGGGGTCCCTAGGAGCCAAAAACATTCAGTACTTC
.	TRBV7-9	TRBJ2-6	.	CASSPIGQNSGANVLTF	TGTGCCAGCAGCCCAATCGGCCAGAACTCTGGGGCCAACGTCCTGACTTTC
.	TRBV6-2/TRBV6-3	TRBJ2-2	.	CASSDNTRTGELFF	TGTGCCAGCAGTGACAATACTAGAACTGGGGAGCTGTTTTTT
.	TRBV5-1	TRBJ2-2	.	CASSLLGTNTGELFF	TGCGCCAGCAGCTTATTGGGCACGAACACCGGGGAGCTGTTTTTT
.	TRBV9	TRBJ2-1	TRBD2	CASSTGTSGINEQFF	TGTGCCAGCAGCACCGGGACTAGCGGGATAAATGAGCAGTTCTTC